Listed below are T cell receptor beta chains from one sample, sequenced in a study of blood T cells in healthy people across ages. TCRdb used MiXCR to reprocess the 5' RACE reads, holding one entry per CDR3 protein. Among 700,000 or so distinct CDR3 sequences listed, 22% were seen once. Sequencing input: blood. The source of these receptors is a man aged 70 or older in good health. CDR3s include the opening cysteine and the closing phenylalanine or tryptophan. Fields, in order: J gene, clone size, V gene, D gene, CDR3 protein, CDR3 DNA. A D gene is named only where the DNA matches it firmly. Part of the rows lack a size; the others show once, few, many or a class for expanded clones.

>TRBJ2-3|-|TRBV6-2/TRBV6-3|TRBD2
CASRGTSGSRFADTQYF
TGTGCCAGCAGAGGGACTAGCGGGAGCCGGTTCGCAGATACGCAGTATTTT
>TRBJ2-7|-|TRBV2|TRBD1
CASRKDRRLYEQYF
TGTGCCAGCAGGAAGGACAGGCGTCTCTACGAGCAGTACTTC
>TRBJ2-1|-|TRBV4-3|-
CASSLEAGHNEQFF
TGCGCCAGCAGCCTCGAAGCGGGACATAATGAGCAGTTCTTC
>TRBJ2-7|many|TRBV29-1|TRBD1
CSVGQGSLSEQYF
TGCAGCGTAGGACAGGGGTCCCTTTCCGAGCAGTACTTC
>TRBJ1-5|-|TRBV7-9|-
CASSFFSGINQPQHF
TGTGCCAGCAGCTTTTTTAGTGGAATCAATCAGCCCCAGCATTTT
>TRBJ2-1|few|TRBV24-1|-
CATRGNIDNEQFF
TGTGCCACCAGAGGGAACATCGACAATGAGCAGTTCTTC
>TRBJ2-1|many|TRBV5-1|-
CASSEYRQLLNYNEQFF
TGCGCCAGCAGCGAATACCGACAGCTCCTAAACTACAATGAGCAGTTCTTC
>TRBJ1-2|-|TRBV20-1|-
CSARDGSSHGYTF
TGCAGTGCTAGAGATGGCTCCTCCCATGGCTACACCTTC
>TRBJ1-5|-|TRBV20-1|TRBD1
CSARDDLWRGGLQPQHF
TGCAGTGCTAGAGATGATCTGTGGAGAGGGGGCCTTCAGCCCCAGCATTTT
>TRBJ2-1|-|TRBV12-3/TRBV12-4|TRBD2
CASSLGLAGGFPEQFF
TGTGCCAGCAGTTTAGGACTAGCGGGGGGCTTTCCTGAGCAGTTCTTC
>TRBJ2-2|-|TRBV3-1|TRBD1
CASSLRQGTGELFF
TGTGCCAGCAGCCTCAGACAGGGGACCGGGGAGCTGTTTTTT
>TRBJ2-5|-|TRBV20-1|-
CSASLSLVGETQYF
TGCAGTGCTAGTCTTAGTCTAGTCGGAGAGACCCAGTACTTC
>TRBJ1-2|-|TRBV3-1|-
CASSPGGRSYGYTF
TGTGCCAGCAGCCCTGGTGGCAGGAGCTATGGCTACACCTTC
>TRBJ2-1|few|TRBV5-1|TRBD2
CASSTGGATYNEQFF
TGCGCCAGCAGCACCGGGGGGGCCACCTACAATGAGCAGTTCTTC
>TRBJ1-4|-|TRBV12-3/TRBV12-4|-
CASRTHREGGEKLFF
TGTGCCAGCAGAACACACCGGGAGGGGGGAGAAAAACTGTTTTTT
>TRBJ2-3|many|TRBV29-1|-
CSVRWGGTDTQYF
TGCAGCGTCCGTTGGGGTGGGACAGATACGCAGTATTTT
>TRBJ1-2|few|TRBV10-3|-
CACRRLEGYTF
TGTGCCTGCCGGAGGTTGGAGGGCTACACCTTC
>TRBJ1-4|-|TRBV7-9|TRBD1
CASSLKGTGDGEKLFF
TGTGCCAGCAGCTTAAAGGGGACAGGGGATGGTGAAAAACTGTTTTTT
>TRBJ1-1|once|TRBV11-2|-
CASSLDLLRTGGGRDTEAFF
TGTGCCAGCAGCTTAGATCTCCTTAGAACAGGAGGAGGAAGGGACACTGAAGCTTTCTTT
>TRBJ2-5|-|TRBV20-1|-
CSAQKRRETQYF
TGCAGTGCCCAGAAGCGGCGAGAGACCCAGTACTTC
>TRBJ1-1|-|TRBV19|-
CASSADRSNTEAFF
TGTGCCAGTAGTGCCGACAGGTCTAACACTGAAGCTTTCTTT
>TRBJ2-7|few|TRBV12-3/TRBV12-4|-
CASSLEFLAGYHYEQYF
TGTGCCAGCAGTTTAGAGTTCCTGGCGGGGTACCACTACGAGCAGTACTTC
>TRBJ2-6|-|TRBV5-1|TRBD1
CASSLTAGTGFSGANVLTF
TGCGCCAGCAGCTTGACCGCCGGGACAGGGTTTTCTGGCGCCAACGTCCTGACTTTC